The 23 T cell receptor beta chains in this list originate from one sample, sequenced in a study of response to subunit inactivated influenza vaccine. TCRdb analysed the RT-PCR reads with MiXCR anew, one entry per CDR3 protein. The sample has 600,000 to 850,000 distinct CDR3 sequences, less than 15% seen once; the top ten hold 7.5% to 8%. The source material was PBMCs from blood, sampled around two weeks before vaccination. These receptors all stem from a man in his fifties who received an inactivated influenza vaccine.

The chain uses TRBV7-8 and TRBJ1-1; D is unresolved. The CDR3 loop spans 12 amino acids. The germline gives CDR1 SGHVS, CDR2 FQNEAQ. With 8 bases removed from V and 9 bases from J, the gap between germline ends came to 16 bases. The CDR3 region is CASASGTAKAFF. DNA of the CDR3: TGTGCCAGCGCCTCCGGCACGGCAAAAGCTTTCTTT.

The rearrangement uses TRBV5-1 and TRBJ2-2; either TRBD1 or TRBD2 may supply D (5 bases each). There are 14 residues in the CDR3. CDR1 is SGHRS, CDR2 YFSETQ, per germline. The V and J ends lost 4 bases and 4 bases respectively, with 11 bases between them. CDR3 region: CASSVGPLTGELFF. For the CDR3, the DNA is TGCGCCAGCAGCGTGGGACCGCTCACCGGGGAGCTGTTTTTT.

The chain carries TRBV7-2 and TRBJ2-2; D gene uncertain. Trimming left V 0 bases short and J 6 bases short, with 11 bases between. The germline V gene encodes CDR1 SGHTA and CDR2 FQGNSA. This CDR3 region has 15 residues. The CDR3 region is CASSLAVLRSGELFF. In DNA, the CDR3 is TGTGCCAGCAGCTTAGCGGTCCTAAGGTCCGGGGAGCTGTTTTTT.

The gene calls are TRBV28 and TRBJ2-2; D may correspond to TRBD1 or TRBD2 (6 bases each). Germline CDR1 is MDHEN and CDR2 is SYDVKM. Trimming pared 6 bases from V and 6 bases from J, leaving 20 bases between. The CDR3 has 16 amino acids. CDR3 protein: CASSPGWGARPGELFF. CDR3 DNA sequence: TGTGCCAGCAGCCCGGGGTGGGGGGCGCGACCCGGGGAGCTGTTTTTT.

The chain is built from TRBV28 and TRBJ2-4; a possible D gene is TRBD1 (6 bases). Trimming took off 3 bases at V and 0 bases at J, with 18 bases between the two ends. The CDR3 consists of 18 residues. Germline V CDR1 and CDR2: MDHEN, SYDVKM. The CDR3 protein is CASSFNMDRLIAKNIQYF. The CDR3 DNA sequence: TGTGCCAGCAGTTTCAACATGGACAGATTAATAGCCAAAAACATTCAGTACTTC. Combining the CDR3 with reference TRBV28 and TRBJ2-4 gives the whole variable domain DVKVTQSSRYLVKRTGEKVFLECVQDMDHENMFWYRQDPGLGLRLIYFSYDVKMKEKGDIPEGYSVSREKKERFSLILESASTNQTSMYLCASSFNMDRLIAKNIQYFGAGTRLSVL.

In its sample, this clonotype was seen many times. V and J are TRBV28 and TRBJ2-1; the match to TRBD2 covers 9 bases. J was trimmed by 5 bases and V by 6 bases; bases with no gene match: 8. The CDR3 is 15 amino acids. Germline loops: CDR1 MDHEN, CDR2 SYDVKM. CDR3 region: CASSQIAGVNNEQFF. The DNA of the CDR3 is TGTGCCAGCAGCCAAATAGCGGGAGTAAACAATGAGCAGTTCTTC.

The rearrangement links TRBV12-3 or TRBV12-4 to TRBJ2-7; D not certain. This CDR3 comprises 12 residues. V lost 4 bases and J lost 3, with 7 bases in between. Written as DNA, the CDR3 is TGTGCCAGCAGTTCCATCATCTACGAGCAGTACTTC. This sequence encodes CASSSIIYEQYF.

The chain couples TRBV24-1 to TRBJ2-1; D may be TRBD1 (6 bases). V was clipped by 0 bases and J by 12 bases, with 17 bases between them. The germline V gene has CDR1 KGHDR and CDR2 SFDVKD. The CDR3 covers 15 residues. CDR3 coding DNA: TGTGCCACCAGTGATTTGAGGGACACCTTTGGGTTGCAGTTCTTC. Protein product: CATSDLRDTFGLQFF.

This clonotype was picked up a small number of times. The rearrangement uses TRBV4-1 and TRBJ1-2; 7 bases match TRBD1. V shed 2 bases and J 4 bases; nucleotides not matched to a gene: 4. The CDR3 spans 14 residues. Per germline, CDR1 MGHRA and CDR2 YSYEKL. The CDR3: CASSQTGASYGYTF. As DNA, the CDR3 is TGCGCCAGCAGCCAAACAGGGGCTAGCTATGGCTACACCTTC.

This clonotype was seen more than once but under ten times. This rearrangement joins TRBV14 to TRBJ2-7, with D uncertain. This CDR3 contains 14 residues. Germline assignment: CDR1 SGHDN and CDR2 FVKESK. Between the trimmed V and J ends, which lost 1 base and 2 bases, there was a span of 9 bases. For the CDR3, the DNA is TGTGCCAGCAGCCAAGGTCTAGTACCCTACGAGCAGTACTTC. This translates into CASSQGLVPYEQYF.

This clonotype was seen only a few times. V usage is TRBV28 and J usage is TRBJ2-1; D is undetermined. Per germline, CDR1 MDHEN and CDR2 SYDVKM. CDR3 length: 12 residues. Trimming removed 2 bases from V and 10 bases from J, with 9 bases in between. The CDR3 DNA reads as TGTGCCAGCAGTTTAGGGCACTGGGAGCAGTTCTTC. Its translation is CASSLGHWEQFF.

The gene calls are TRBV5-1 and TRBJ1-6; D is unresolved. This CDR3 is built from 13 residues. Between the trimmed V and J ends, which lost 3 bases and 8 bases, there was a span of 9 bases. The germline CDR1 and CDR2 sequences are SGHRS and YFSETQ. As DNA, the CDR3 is TGCGCCAGCAGCTGGAAGTCCGATTCACCCCTCCACTTT. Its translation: CASSWKSDSPLHF. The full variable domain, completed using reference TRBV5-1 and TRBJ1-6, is KAGVTQTPRYLIKTRGQQVTLSCSPISGHRSVSWYQQTPGQGLQFLFEYFSETQRNKGNFPGRFSGRQFSNSRSEMNVSTLELGDSALYLCASSWKSDSPLHFGNGTRLTVT.

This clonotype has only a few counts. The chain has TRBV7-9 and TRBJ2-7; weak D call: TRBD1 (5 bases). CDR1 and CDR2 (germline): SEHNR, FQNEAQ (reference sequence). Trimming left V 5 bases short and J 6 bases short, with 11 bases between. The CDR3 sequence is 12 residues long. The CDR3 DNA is TGTGCCAGCAGCCGCAGGGAAGGCGAGCAGTACTTC. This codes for CASSRREGEQYF.

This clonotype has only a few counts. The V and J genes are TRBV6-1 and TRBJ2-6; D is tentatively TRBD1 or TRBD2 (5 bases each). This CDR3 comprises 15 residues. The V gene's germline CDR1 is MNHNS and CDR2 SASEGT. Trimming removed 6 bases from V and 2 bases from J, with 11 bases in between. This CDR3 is CASRPRGTGANVLTF. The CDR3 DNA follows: TGTGCCAGCAGGCCGAGGGGTACTGGGGCCAACGTCCTGACTTTC.

CDR3 DNA sequence: TGTGCCAGCAGCCTGAGGACTAGCGGGATATATTATGAGCAGTTCTTC. Residues: CASSLRTSGIYYEQFF. The J gene is TRBJ2-1, the V gene TRBV5-5, with 12 bases identical to TRBD2. This CDR3 is 16 amino acids long. V shed 4 bases and J 8 bases; nucleotides not matched to a gene: 10. The germline CDR1 and CDR2 sequences are SGHKS and YYEKEE (reference sequence).

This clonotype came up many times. CDR3: CASSYSSLGVGEKLFF. The CDR3 nucleotides read TGTGCCAGCAGTTACTCGAGTCTGGGGGTCGGTGAAAAACTGTTTTTT. This chain links TRBV6-5 with TRBJ1-4; possible D gene TRBD1, 5 bases. Looked up from germline, CDR1 is MNHEY and CDR2 is SVGAGI. V lost 0 bases and J 7 bases, leaving 15 bases between the germline ends. The CDR3 consists of 16 residues.

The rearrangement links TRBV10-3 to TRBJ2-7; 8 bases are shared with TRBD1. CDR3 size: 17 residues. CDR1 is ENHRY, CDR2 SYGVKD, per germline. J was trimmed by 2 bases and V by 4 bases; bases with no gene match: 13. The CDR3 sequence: CAISGQGNFQNTYEQYF. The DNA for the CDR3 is TGTGCCATCAGTGGACAGGGGAATTTCCAAAACACCTACGAGCAGTACTTC.

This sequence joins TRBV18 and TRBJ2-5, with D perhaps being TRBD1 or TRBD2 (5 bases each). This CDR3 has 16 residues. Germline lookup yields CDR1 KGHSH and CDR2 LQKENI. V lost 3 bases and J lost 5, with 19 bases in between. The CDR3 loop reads CASSPGTPGSGETQYF. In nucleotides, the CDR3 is TGTGCCAGCTCACCGGGCACGCCAGGGAGCGGCGAGACCCAGTACTTC.

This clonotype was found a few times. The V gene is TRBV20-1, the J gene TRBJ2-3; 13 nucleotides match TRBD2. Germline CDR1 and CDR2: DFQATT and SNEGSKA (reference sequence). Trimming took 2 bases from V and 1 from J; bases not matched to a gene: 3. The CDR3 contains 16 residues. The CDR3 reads CSARTGTSGGTDTQYF. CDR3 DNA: TGCAGTGCTAGAACGGGGACTAGCGGGGGCACAGATACGCAGTATTTT.

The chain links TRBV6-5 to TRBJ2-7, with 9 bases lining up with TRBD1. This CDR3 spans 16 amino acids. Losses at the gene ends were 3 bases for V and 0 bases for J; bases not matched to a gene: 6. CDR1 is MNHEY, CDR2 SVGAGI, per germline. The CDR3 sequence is CASSYYGTGYSYEQYF. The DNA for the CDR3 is TGTGCCAGCAGTTATTACGGGACAGGGTACTCCTACGAGCAGTACTTC.

The CDR3 spells CASSVGTGPNNEQFF. As DNA, the CDR3 is TGTGCCAGCAGCGTCGGGACAGGTCCCAACAATGAGCAGTTCTTC. The chain links TRBV7-3 to TRBJ2-1; 8 bases align to TRBD1. V was clipped by 5 bases and J by 5 bases; unmatched bases: 8. Germline CDR1 reads SGHTA; CDR2 reads FQGTGA. The CDR3 runs 15 residues.

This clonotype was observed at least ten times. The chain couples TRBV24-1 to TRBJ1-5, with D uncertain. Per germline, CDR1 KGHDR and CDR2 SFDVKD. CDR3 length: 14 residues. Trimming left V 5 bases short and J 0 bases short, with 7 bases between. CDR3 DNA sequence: TGTGCCACCAGTGTAGGCGCTAGCAATCAGCCCCAGCATTTT. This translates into CATSVGASNQPQHF.

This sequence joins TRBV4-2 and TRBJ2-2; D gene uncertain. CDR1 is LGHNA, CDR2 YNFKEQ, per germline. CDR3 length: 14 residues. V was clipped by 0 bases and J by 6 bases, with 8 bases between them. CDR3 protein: CASSQDRAPGELFF. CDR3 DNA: TGTGCCAGCAGCCAAGACCGGGCTCCCGGGGAGCTGTTTTTT.